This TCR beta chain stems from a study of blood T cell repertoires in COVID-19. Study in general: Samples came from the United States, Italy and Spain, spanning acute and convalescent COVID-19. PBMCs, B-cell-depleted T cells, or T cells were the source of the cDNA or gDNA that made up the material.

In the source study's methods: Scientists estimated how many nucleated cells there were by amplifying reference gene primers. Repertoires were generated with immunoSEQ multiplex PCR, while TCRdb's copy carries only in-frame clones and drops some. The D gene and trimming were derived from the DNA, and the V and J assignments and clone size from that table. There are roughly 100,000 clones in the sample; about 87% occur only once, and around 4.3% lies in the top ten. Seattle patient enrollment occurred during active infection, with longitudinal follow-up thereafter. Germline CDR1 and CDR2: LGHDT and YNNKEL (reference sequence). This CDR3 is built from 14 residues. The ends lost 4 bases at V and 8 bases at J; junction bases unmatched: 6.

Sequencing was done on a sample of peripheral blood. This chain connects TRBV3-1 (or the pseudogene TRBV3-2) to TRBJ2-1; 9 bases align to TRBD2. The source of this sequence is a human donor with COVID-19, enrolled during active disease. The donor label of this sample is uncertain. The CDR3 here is CASSPSGIGDEQFF. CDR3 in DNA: TGTGCCAGCAGCCCTAGCGGGATCGGCGATGAGCAGTTCTTC.